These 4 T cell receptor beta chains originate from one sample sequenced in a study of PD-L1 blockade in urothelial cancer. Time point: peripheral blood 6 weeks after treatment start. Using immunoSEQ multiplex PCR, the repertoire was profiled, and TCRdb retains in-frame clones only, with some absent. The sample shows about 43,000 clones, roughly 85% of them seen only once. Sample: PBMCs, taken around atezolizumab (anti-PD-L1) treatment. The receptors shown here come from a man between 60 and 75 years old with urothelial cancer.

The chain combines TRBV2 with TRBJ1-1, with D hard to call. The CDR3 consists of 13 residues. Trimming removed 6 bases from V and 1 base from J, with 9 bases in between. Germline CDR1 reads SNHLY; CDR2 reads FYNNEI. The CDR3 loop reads CASSGEPNTEAFF. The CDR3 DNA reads TGTGCCAGCAGCGGGGAGCCGAACACTGAAGCTTTCTTT.

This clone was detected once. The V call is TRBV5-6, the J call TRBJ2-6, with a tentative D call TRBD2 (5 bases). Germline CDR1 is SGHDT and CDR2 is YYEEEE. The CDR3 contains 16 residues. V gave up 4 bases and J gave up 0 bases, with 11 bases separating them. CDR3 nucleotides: TGTGCCAGCAGCGTAGGACTGATCTCTGGGGCCAACGTCCTGACTTTC. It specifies CASSVGLISGANVLTF.

The DNA of the CDR3 is TGTGCCAGCAGTGTTACACAGAATACCGATTCCCAGCATTTT. Protein: CASSVTQNTDSQHF. V gene TRBV2 combines with J gene TRBJ1-5; the D is unclear. This CDR3 has 14 amino acids. V lost 4 bases and J 11 bases, leaving 18 bases between the germline ends. The V gene's germline CDR1 is SNHLY and CDR2 FYNNEI.

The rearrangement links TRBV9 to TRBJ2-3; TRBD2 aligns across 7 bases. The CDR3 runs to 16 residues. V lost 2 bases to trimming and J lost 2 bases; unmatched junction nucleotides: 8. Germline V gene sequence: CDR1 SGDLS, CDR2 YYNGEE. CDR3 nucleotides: TGTGCCAGCAGCGTCGGACTAGTCCTCTTCACAGATACGCAGTATTTT. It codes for CASSVGLVLFTDTQYF. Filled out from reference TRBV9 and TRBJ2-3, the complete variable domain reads DSGVTQTPKHLITATGQRVTLRCSPRSGDLSVYWYQQSLDQGLQFLIQYYNGEERAKGNILERFSAQQFPDLHSELNLSSLELGDSALYFCASSVGLVLFTDTQYFGPGTRLTVL.